The clone carrying this T cell receptor beta chain was observed at least ten times. The target antigen is unknown. Trimming took 5 bases from V and 1 from J; bases not matched to a gene: 14. The CDR3 runs 17 residues. This sample is drawn from a study of regulatory T cells in long-lasting Graves disease. Study findings and constraints: Limited sample numbers may have lowered accuracy. Persistent Graves' cases showed lower TCR diversity than newly diagnosed cases.

Sequencing libraries for TCR beta were prepared with iRepertoire HTBI primers and Arm-PCR of CDR3 regions. TCRdb passed the multiplex PCR reads through MiXCR, listing each CDR3 protein once. The table shows 300,000 to 500,000 distinct CDR3 sequences, with less than 25% occurring only once. As to time point: persistent/refractory GD, antithyroid drugs over 5 years with positive TRAb. The TCR library used RNA extracted from PBMCs. The specimen comprised peripheral blood mononuclear cells (PBMCs), sampled when the disease was refractory, from a patient treated with antithyroid drugs. The sequence was collected from a female donor with Graves disease. This rearrangement joins TRBV12-3 or TRBV12-4 to TRBJ2-7; the match to TRBD2 covers 7 bases. The CDR3 region has the DNA TGTGCCAGCAGTCCCGATCCCCCGGGACTACTTTCCTACGAGCAGTACTTC. Residues: CASSPDPPGLLSYEQYF.